This note documents a single T cell receptor beta chain sequence. These data belong to a study of control samples from healthy donors and cancer patients. Sequenced by immunoSEQ multiplex PCR; TCRdb stores in-frame clones only, minus some. The sample consists of over 100,000 clones, around nine tenths of them appearing once. CDR1 and CDR2 from the germline V gene are LNHDA and SQIVND (reference sequence). V trimming: 3 bases; J trimming: 4 bases; junction bases outside the gene matches: 4. The CDR3 runs to 15 residues. The origin of this receptor is a human donor in good health. The donor label of this sample is uncertain. The genes are TRBV19 and TRBJ1-5; TRBD1 matches 9 bases. Sample: blood. The CDR3 protein is CASSIEDRGNQPQHF. The CDR3 DNA reads as TGTGCCAGTAGTATTGAAGACAGGGGGAATCAGCCCCAGCATTTT.